One and the same sample provided the 21 T cell receptor beta chains below, sequenced in a study of CD8+ T cells in alopecia areata. It was cDNA, reverse transcribed from extracted RNA, that served as the sequencing template. The protocol was immunoSEQ multiplex PCR, while the TCRdb copy is restricted to in-frame clones and leaves out a portion. The data show 90,000 to 130,000 clones, with none appearing a single time. Input material: lesional skin. The receptors stem from a C3H/HeJ mouse with alopecia areata. The strain bears MHC haplotype H2-k.

At least ten counts were recorded for this clone. Gene names denote mouse genes. The read ends 4 residues early relative to the CDR3; the germline J gene fills the gap. The chain carries TRBV13-3 and TRBJ1-2, with D perhaps TRBD1 (6 bases). Germline assignment: CDR1 NNHDY and CDR2 SYVADS. The CDR3 has 13 amino acids. V gave up 4 bases and J gave up 3 bases, with 10 bases separating them. CDR3 bases read: TGTGCCAGCAGTACAGGGAGGGACTCC. It translates to CASSTGRDS. The entire CDR3 is CASSTGRDSDYTF.

This clone was counted only a few times. The DNA translation disagrees with the TCRdb protein at residue 11, so the protein in this description comes from the DNA. Germline and genes here are mouse. The sequenced fragment ends 3 residues before the CDR3 boundary, so the rest is inferred from the germline J gene. The V call is TRBV1, the J call TRBJ1-6; 8 bases align to TRBD1. TRBJ1-6 is classed as an ORF, of uncertain function. The germline V gene encodes CDR1 NSQYPW and CDR2 LRSPGD (reference sequence). Trimming took 4 bases from V and 8 from J; bases not matched to a gene: 4. The CDR3 totals 14 residues. The CDR3 protein is CTCSEDRGDSPLYF. The DNA read from the CDR3 is TGCACCTGCAGTGAAGACAGGGGAGATTCGCCC.

The sample holds a few counts of this clone. Gene names refer to mouse genes. The CDR3 sequence: CTCSADKLGSYEQYF. Incomplete CDR3 DNA: TGCACCTGCAGTGCAGATAAACTGGGCTCCTAT. The rearrangement uses TRBV1 and TRBJ2-7, with D possibly being TRBD2 (6 bases). The read gets to within 4 residues of the CDR3 end, and the germline J gene fills in the rest. Trimming removed 0 bases at V and 0 bases at J, with 9 bases between. The germline gives CDR1 NSQYPW, CDR2 LRSPGD (reference sequence). CDR3 length equals 15 residues. The full variable domain, its missing parts supplied by reference TRBV1 and TRBJ2-7, is VTLLEQNPRWRLVPRGQAVNLRCILKNSQYPWMSWYQQDLQKQLQWLFTLRSPGDKEVKSLPGADYLATRVTDTELRLQVANMSQGRTLYCTCSADKLGSYEQYFGPGTRLTVL.

In its sample, this clone was seen a few times. All gene names here are mouse names. The read stops 4 residues short of the end of the CDR3; the missing end is completed from the germline J gene. The chain uses TRBV13-3 and TRBJ2-1; TRBD2 agrees at 13 bases. This CDR3 region has 18 residues. Germline CDR1 is NNHDY and CDR2 is SYVADS. Trimming cost V 2 bases and J 0 bases; bases outside gene matches: 5. The DNA read from the CDR3 is TGTGCCAGCAGTGACGGGACTGGGGGGGGCTATAACTATGCT. Translation: CASSDGTGGGYNYA. The complete CDR3 sequence is CASSDGTGGGYNYAEQFF.

This clone was recorded a few times. Mouse germline and gene names are used. The read ends 4 residues shy of where the CDR3 ends; the end is completed using the germline J gene. The chain couples TRBV19 to TRBJ2-2, with 10 bases that match TRBD1. Germline CDR1 FNHDT, CDR2 SITEND (reference sequence). CDR3 length: 16 amino acids. Unmatched junction bases numbered 5, after V lost 4 bases and J lost 2 bases. CDR3 sequence reads: CASSFPGQGNTGQLYF. CDR3 DNA, as far as it was read: TGTGCCAGCAGTTTCCCGGGACAGGGGAACACCGGG.

Concerning this clone itself: Gene names and germline refer to mouse. The CDR3 goes on 4 residues after the read ends, and that part is filled in from the germline J gene. The rearrangement links TRBV13-2 to TRBJ2-1, with 7 bases lining up with TRBD2. The germline CDR1 and CDR2 sequences are NNHNN and SYGAGS (reference sequence). Trimming cost V 5 bases and J 3 bases; bases outside gene matches: 8. This CDR3 contains 15 residues. The CDR3 spells CASGGYWGPYAEQFF. CDR3 DNA, as far as it was read: TGTGCCAGCGGGGGTTACTGGGGACCCTATGCT.

This clone was recorded a few times. The gene symbols are mouse symbols. The read ends 4 residues shy of where the CDR3 ends; the end is completed using the germline J gene. The rearrangement joins TRBV13-3 to TRBJ2-5; TRBD2 agrees at 9 bases. V lost 0 bases, J lost 0 bases, and 5 bases stayed unmatched. Germline CDR1 NNHDY, CDR2 SYVADS. The CDR3 runs 17 residues. The DNA read from the CDR3 is TGTGCCAGCAGTGATGCTGGGGGGGGCCTTAACCAAGAC. Its protein is CASSDAGGGLNQD. The full-length CDR3 reads as CASSDAGGGLNQDTQYF.

This clone showed up many times. Mouse germline and gene names are used. The read halts 4 residues ahead of the CDR3 end, with the missing end drawn from the germline J gene. The chain recombines TRBV13-3 with TRBJ2-1, with TRBD1 matching over 8 bases. CDR1 NNHDY and CDR2 SYVADS come from the germline V gene. The CDR3 sequence is 13 residues long. The CDR3 is CASRSQGEAEQFF. Incomplete CDR3 DNA: TGTGCCAGCAGATCACAGGGGGAGGCT.

This clone was seen a handful of times. Mouse germline and gene names are used. The read ends 4 residues early relative to the CDR3; the germline J gene fills the gap. This sequence joins TRBV13-3 and TRBJ2-1; no definite D call. V lost 6 bases to trimming and J lost 5 bases, with 9 bases between them. This CDR3 is 12 amino acids long. Germline V gene lookup returns CDR1 NNHDY and CDR2 SYVADS. The sequenced CDR3 bases are TGTGCCAGCACCCCCGACAATGCT. Protein product: CASTPDNA. The full CDR3 is CASTPDNAEQFF.

This clone was picked up a small number of times. Genes here carry mouse names. Read data end 4 residues before the CDR3 end; the end is taken from the germline J gene. The chain is built from TRBV19 and TRBJ2-7, with D possibly being TRBD1 (5 bases). Germline CDR1 FNHDT, CDR2 SITEND (reference sequence). V dropped 5 bases and J dropped 0 bases, with 12 bases sitting between them. This CDR3 is 14 amino acids long. CDR3 sequence reads: CASSPRESSYEQYF. CDR3 DNA, as far as it was read: TGTGCCAGCAGCCCCAGGGAAAGCTCCTAT.

There are many counts of this clone. The gene names given are mouse names. The CDR3 end is not reached by the read, which stops 4 residues before it; the germline J gene fills it in. The chain couples TRBV13-3 to TRBJ1-4; perhaps TRBD1 as D (6 bases). The V gene lost 3 bases and the J gene lost 0 bases, with 9 bases spanning the gap. The CDR3 contains 15 residues. Germline V gene sequence: CDR1 NNHDY, CDR2 SYVADS. The CDR3 here is CASSAGEISNERLFF. The part of the CDR3 DNA that was read is TGTGCCAGCAGTGCAGGGGAAATTTCCAACGAA.

This clone was counted between two and nine times. Gene names and germline refer to mouse. The read comes to an end 4 residues before the CDR3 does, leaving the germline J gene to fill in the end. J is TRBJ2-1 and V is TRBV19, with 8 bases lining up with TRBD1. Germline V gene sequence: CDR1 FNHDT, CDR2 SITEND (reference sequence). There are 14 residues in the CDR3. The covered CDR3 bases are TGTGCCAGCAGCCTCTCGACAGGGGCGGCT. Its translation is CASSLSTGAA. The full CDR3 protein is CASSLSTGAAEQFF.

With respect to this clone: The protein recorded in TCRdb does not match the translated DNA at residue 13; the protein presented here comes from translating the DNA. Genes and germline come from the mouse. With the read ending 3 residues before the CDR3 end, the germline J gene is used to fill in that end. The chain employs TRBV13-2 and TRBJ1-6, with D possibly matching TRBD1 (6 bases). TRBJ1-6 is an ORF; its function is uncertain. Germline CDR1 reads NNHNN; CDR2 reads SYGAGS (reference sequence). The CDR3 is made up of 16 amino acids. V was clipped by 0 bases and J by 0 bases, with 7 bases between them. CDR3 bases read: TGTGCCAGCGGTGATGGGGACATTTCCTATAATTCGCCC. This encodes CASGDGDISYNSP. The full CDR3 protein reads CASGDGDISYNSPLYF.

Comment on this clone: Gene names and germline match the mouse. Coverage ceases 4 residues before the CDR3 finishes, and the germline J gene fills in the end. The chain carries TRBV1 and TRBJ2-5; 10 bases align to TRBD2. V gave up 3 bases and J gave up 0 bases; unmatched junction bases: 6. Germline V gene lookup returns CDR1 NSQYPW and CDR2 LRSPGD (reference sequence). The CDR3 has 17 residues. The sequenced part of the CDR3 DNA is TGCACCTGCAGTGCCTGGACTGGGGGTCTTAACCAAGAC. The encoded protein is CTCSAWTGGLNQD. The entire CDR3 is CTCSAWTGGLNQDTQYF. Full variable domain (missing parts from reference TRBV1 and TRBJ2-5): VTLLEQNPRWRLVPRGQAVNLRCILKNSQYPWMSWYQQDLQKQLQWLFTLRSPGDKEVKSLPGADYLATRVTDTELRLQVANMSQGRTLYCTCSAWTGGLNQDTQYFGPGTRLLVL.

This clone was seen only a few times. Gene labels here are mouse ones. The read terminates 4 residues before the CDR3 end, so the remaining end is supplied by the germline J gene. The chain has TRBV13-3 and TRBJ1-4; the match to TRBD1 covers 12 bases. The CDR3 runs to 15 residues. Germline assignment: CDR1 NNHDY and CDR2 SYVADS. CDR3 sequence reads: CASSERDRGLERLFF. The CDR3 DNA, read in part, is TGTGCCAGCAGTGAGAGGGACAGGGGGCTCGAA.

Notes on this clone: The genes and germline here are from mouse. Sequencing ends 4 residues short of the CDR3 end; the germline J gene provides the rest. The rearrangement uses TRBV19 and TRBJ2-5, with 8 bases that match TRBD1. The CDR3 covers 15 residues. CDR1 FNHDT and CDR2 SITEND come from the germline V gene (reference sequence). V lost 2 bases and J lost 2; bases outside the gene matches: 4. The CDR3 region is CASSIPGQGQDTQYF. The covered CDR3 bases are TGTGCCAGCAGTATTCCCGGACAGGGCCAAGAC.

This clone was seen more than once but under ten times. The TCRdb protein fails to match the DNA translation at residue 13; the protein reported here was translated from the DNA. The genes and germline here are from mouse. Read sequence stops 3 residues before the CDR3 end, and the germline J gene provides the missing end. The sample contains more than one DNA sequence encoding this CDR3. J is TRBJ1-3 and V is TRBV13-3, with TRBD1 matching 8 bases. Germline lookup yields CDR1 NNHDY and CDR2 SYVADS. The CDR3 has 16 residues. Unmatched junction bases numbered 6, after V lost 4 bases and J lost 0 bases. Here the CDR3 reads CASSPQGADSGNTLYF. The DNA read from the CDR3 is TGTGCCAGCAGTCCCCAGGGGGCCGATTCTGGAAATACG. Complete variable domain (other parts from reference TRBV13-3 and TRBJ1-3): EAAVTQSPRSKVAVTGGKVTLSCHQTNNHDYMYWYRQDTGHGLRLIHYSYVADSTEKGDIPDGYKASRPSQENFSLILELASLSQTAVYFCASSPQGADSGNTLYFGEGSRLIVV.

This clone has just a few counts. Here the gene names and germline are mouse. The CDR3 end is not reached by the read, which stops 4 residues before it; the germline J gene fills it in. V usage is TRBV13-3 and J usage is TRBJ2-3; 10 nucleotides match TRBD1. This CDR3 has 16 residues. Germline CDR1 and CDR2: NNHDY and SYVADS. With 5 bases clipped from V and 1 base from J, the junction kept 7 bases outside the gene matches. CDR3 bases read: TGTGCCAGCAGCGTCGACAGGGGGCGCGGTGCAGAA. It specifies CASSVDRGRGAE. The entire CDR3 is CASSVDRGRGAETLYF.

This clone was recorded a few times. Gene names are mouse gene names. The CDR3 goes on 4 residues after the read ends, and that part is filled in from the germline J gene. V usage is TRBV1 and J usage is TRBJ2-2; D might be TRBD1 (5 bases). Trimming stripped 0 bases from V and 3 bases from J, with 14 bases between. CDR1 and CDR2 from the germline V gene are NSQYPW and LRSPGD (reference sequence). The CDR3 totals 17 residues. The CDR3 loop is CTCSADRRGRDTGQLYF. The part of the CDR3 DNA that was read is TGCACCTGCAGTGCAGATAGGAGGGGAAGGGACACCGGG.

The sample holds many counts of this clone. The germline and genes are mouse ones. The observed sequence ends 4 residues before the CDR3 terminus, with the missing tail filled in from the germline J gene. The chain joins TRBV14 to TRBJ2-1, with D possibly being TRBD2 (7 bases). Germline CDR1 and CDR2: SGHDT and FRDEAV. The V end lost 0 bases, the J end lost 1 base, and 8 bases lay between the germline ends. This CDR3 is built from 15 residues. Incomplete CDR3 DNA: TGTGCCAGCAGTTTCTGGGGGGCCAACTATGCT. Translated: CASSFWGANYA. The whole CDR3 sequence is CASSFWGANYAEQFF.

This clone has just a few counts. Genes here carry mouse names. The read gets to within 4 residues of the CDR3 end, and the germline J gene fills in the rest. V is TRBV1 and J is TRBJ2-7; D unresolved. V was pared by 0 bases and J by 2 bases, with 8 bases between. The CDR3 sequence is 14 residues long. The germline V gene encodes CDR1 NSQYPW and CDR2 LRSPGD (reference sequence). The chain's CDR3 is CTCSADLTTYEQYF. The DNA read from the CDR3 is TGCACCTGCAGTGCAGATCTCACAACCTAT. Filled out from reference TRBV1 and TRBJ2-7, the complete variable domain reads VTLLEQNPRWRLVPRGQAVNLRCILKNSQYPWMSWYQQDLQKQLQWLFTLRSPGDKEVKSLPGADYLATRVTDTELRLQVANMSQGRTLYCTCSADLTTYEQYFGPGTRLTVL.